Described below is a single T cell receptor beta chain sequence and its context. A much larger clone lies a single base off, so this may be a read error. The V gene's germline CDR1 is MNHEY and CDR2 SVGEGT. The CDR3 loop spans 16 amino acids. Amplification of TCR beta CDR3 regions used RNA as the template. RT-PCR in the first round (using the HTBI primer set) targeted the TCR CDR3. From the multiplex PCR reads, TCRdb called clonotypes with MiXCR, one entry per CDR3 protein. This sample has 550,000 to 650,000 distinct CDR3 sequences, with approximately 15% found just once. The sample belongs to a study of T cells in Graves' hyperthyroidism and ophthalmopathy.

Material for sequencing was blood. The chain combines TRBV6-2 or TRBV6-3 with TRBJ2-3, with 10 bases fitting TRBD1. This sequence originates from a woman aged 25-40 years with Graves' hyperthyroidism that later progressed to Graves' ophthalmopathy. CDR3 nucleotides: TGTGCCAGCGGTTACAGACAGGGGGCCAGCACAGATACGCAGTATTTT. Protein product: CASGYRQGASTDTQYF.